The rows below give T cell receptor beta chains drawn from one sample of a study of blood T cell repertoires in COVID-19. The repertoire was sequenced with immunoSEQ multiplex PCR; TCRdb's copy has only in-frame clones and lacks some. The sample lists about 150,000 clones; roughly 84% were seen once. Sequences were obtained from peripheral blood. These receptors originate from a man aged 70 or older with acute or convalescent COVID-19. CDR3s include the opening cysteine and the closing phenylalanine or tryptophan. The D gene is left open where the match is weak. Some rows have no size entry. The others give once, few or many, or a class for an expanded clone.

CDR3nt: TGTGCCAGCAGCGGGAGCTTCTATGGCTACACCTTC; CDR3aa: CASSGSFYGYTF; j_gene: TRBJ1-2; len: 12; d_gene: .; abundance: once; v_gene: TRBV2
CDR3nt: TGCGCCAGCAGCTTAACAGGGTCCAATCAGCCCCAGCATTTT; CDR3aa: CASSLTGSNQPQHF; j_gene: TRBJ1-5; len: 14; d_gene: .; abundance: .; v_gene: TRBV5-1
CDR3nt: TGTGCCAGCAGTCAACAGGGAGCGTGGGACACTGAAGCTTTCTTT; CDR3aa: CASSQQGAWDTEAFF; j_gene: TRBJ1-1; len: 15; d_gene: .; abundance: .; v_gene: TRBV25-1
CDR3nt: TGTGCCAGCAGCTTAGCTCAGCGGGTTTACTACGAGCAGTACTTC; CDR3aa: CASSLAQRVYYEQYF; j_gene: TRBJ2-7; len: 15; d_gene: .; abundance: .; v_gene: TRBV7-6
CDR3nt: TGTGCCAGCAGCTCCCTCGGGGCAGGAGGGGAAAAACTGTTTTTT; CDR3aa: CASSSLGAGGEKLFF; j_gene: TRBJ1-4; len: 15; d_gene: .; abundance: .; v_gene: TRBV7-9
CDR3nt: TGTGCCAGCTCACCCGACAGCCTCGATCAGCCCCAGCATTTT; CDR3aa: CASSPDSLDQPQHF; j_gene: TRBJ1-5; len: 14; d_gene: .; abundance: .; v_gene: TRBV18
CDR3nt: TGTGCCAGCGGCGGGAGGACTCAAGAGACCCAGTACTTC; CDR3aa: CASGGRTQETQYF; j_gene: TRBJ2-5; len: 13; d_gene: TRBD2; abundance: once; v_gene: TRBV6-5
CDR3nt: TGTGCCAGTAGAGAGTCGGGACAGGGGTTATTCGGCTACACCTTC; CDR3aa: CASRESGQGLFGYTF; j_gene: TRBJ1-2; len: 15; d_gene: TRBD1; abundance: .; v_gene: TRBV19
CDR3nt: TGTGCCAGCAGCCCGCGGGTCCCTGGGGAAAAACTGTTTTTT; CDR3aa: CASSPRVPGEKLFF; j_gene: TRBJ1-4; len: 14; d_gene: .; abundance: .; v_gene: TRBV27
CDR3nt: TGTGCCAGCAGCTTGGGGCCGGGTCGGGAAAAACTGTTTTTT; CDR3aa: CASSLGPGREKLFF; j_gene: TRBJ1-4; len: 14; d_gene: .; abundance: many; v_gene: TRBV5-8
CDR3nt: TGTGCCAGCAGTGTTAGGCTAGCGGACACCGGGGAGCTGTTTTTT; CDR3aa: CASSVRLADTGELFF; j_gene: TRBJ2-2; len: 15; d_gene: TRBD2; abundance: .; v_gene: TRBV2
CDR3nt: TGTGCCAGCAGTTACGAGGGCAGGAGAACAGATACGCAGTATTTT; CDR3aa: CASSYEGRRTDTQYF; j_gene: TRBJ2-3; len: 15; d_gene: .; abundance: once; v_gene: TRBV6-5
CDR3nt: TGTGCCAGCAGCTCCCTCTCGACAGGGAAGGCCGGGGAGCTGTTTTTT; CDR3aa: CASSSLSTGKAGELFF; j_gene: TRBJ2-2; len: 16; d_gene: TRBD1; abundance: .; v_gene: TRBV7-3
CDR3nt: TGTGCCAGCAGTTTTTCCTCCTCCTACGAGCAGTACTTC; CDR3aa: CASSFSSSYEQYF; j_gene: TRBJ2-7; len: 13; d_gene: .; abundance: .; v_gene: TRBV28